This TCR beta chain comes out of a study of T cell repertoires in cytomegalovirus infection. From the reads, TCRdb called clonotypes with MiXCR, one entry per CDR3 protein. Among hundreds of thousands of distinct CDR3 sequences, around 29% were seen once, and the ten largest hold over 11%. This clonotype was picked up a small number of times. Its antigen remains unidentified. Trimming pared 0 bases from V and 4 bases from J, leaving 12 bases between. Germline loops: CDR1 MGHRA, CDR2 YSYEKL. CDR3 length: 15 amino acids. The rearrangement links TRBV4-1 to TRBJ1-1; D gene unclear. The sample was cultured CD8+ T cells from PBMCs, taken from culture after CMV antigen stimulation. The sequence was collected from a human donor in good health (CMV status not recorded). Some clones in this sample may be carry-over from other donors' samples. CDR3 region: CASSQDGVSGTEAFF. CDR3 sequence (DNA): TGCGCCAGCAGCCAAGATGGAGTAAGCGGCACTGAAGCTTTCTTT.